This T cell receptor beta chain was recovered during a study of T cells in Graves' hyperthyroidism and ophthalmopathy. Study context: Peripheral blood was obtained at initial diagnosis, preceding any treatment.

Notes on this clonotype: Its antigen is as yet unknown.

Exclusion of a patient resulted from uncontrolled infection, other autoimmune disease, pregnancy or lactation. Together with thyroid ultrasound, orbital computed tomography, serum thyroxine and TRAb, clinical symptoms were used for diagnoses. RNA transcripts served as the template for amplifying TCR beta CDR3 regions. The primer set for the first-round RT-PCR of the TCR CDR3 was HTBI. TCRdb re-called the multiplex PCR reads with MiXCR, one entry per CDR3 protein. This table holds about 740,000 distinct CDR3 sequences, less than 15% found once. General study findings and limits: Blood samples included most of the expanded thyroid clonotypes exceeding 0.001.

Germline V gene data show CDR1 as MGHRA and CDR2 as YSYEKL. This CDR3 contains 16 residues. The V and J ends lost 0 bases and 4 bases, in that order; junction bases with no gene match: 6. Specimen: blood. The clonotype comes from a woman between 18 and 29 years old with Graves' hyperthyroidism. This chain uses TRBV4-1 with TRBJ1-1, with 9 bases matching TRBD1. This CDR3 is CASSQEKADRGTEAFF. The DNA of the CDR3 is TGCGCCAGCAGCCAAGAAAAAGCGGACAGGGGCACTGAAGCTTTCTTT.